Detailed here is one T cell receptor beta chain. These data are taken from a study of blood T cell repertoires in COVID-19. There are 19 residues in the CDR3. Germline assignment: CDR1 SEHNR and CDR2 FQNEAQ (reference sequence). The V segment lost 1 base and the J segment 0 bases; nucleotides outside the gene matches: 7. Repertoires were generated with immunoSEQ multiplex PCR, while TCRdb's copy carries only in-frame clones and drops some. This sample has hundreds of thousands of clones; 80% to 90% occur once, and the top ten carry around 0.92%. The sequencing sample was made of peripheral blood. The chain couples TRBV7-9 to TRBJ2-1; 12 bases are a match to TRBD2. This clonotype was obtained from a man between 18 and 29 years old with COVID-19, enrolled during active disease. CDR3 DNA: TGTGCCAGCAGCTTAGATCCTAGCGGGAGGGTGAGCTCCTACAATGAGCAGTTCTTC. Translation gives CASSLDPSGRVSSYNEQFF.